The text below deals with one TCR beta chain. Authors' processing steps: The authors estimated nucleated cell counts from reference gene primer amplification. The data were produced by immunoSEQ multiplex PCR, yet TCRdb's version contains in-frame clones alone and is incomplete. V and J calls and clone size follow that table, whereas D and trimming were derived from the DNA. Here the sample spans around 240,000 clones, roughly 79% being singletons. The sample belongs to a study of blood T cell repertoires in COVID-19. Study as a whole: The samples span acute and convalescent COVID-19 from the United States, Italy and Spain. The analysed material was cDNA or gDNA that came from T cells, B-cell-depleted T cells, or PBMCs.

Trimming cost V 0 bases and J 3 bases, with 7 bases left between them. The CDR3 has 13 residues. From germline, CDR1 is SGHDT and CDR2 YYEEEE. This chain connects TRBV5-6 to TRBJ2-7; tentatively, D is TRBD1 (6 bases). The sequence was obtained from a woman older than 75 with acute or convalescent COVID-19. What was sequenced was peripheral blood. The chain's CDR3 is CASSLDRVYEQYF. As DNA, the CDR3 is TGTGCCAGCAGCTTGGACAGGGTCTACGAGCAGTACTTC.